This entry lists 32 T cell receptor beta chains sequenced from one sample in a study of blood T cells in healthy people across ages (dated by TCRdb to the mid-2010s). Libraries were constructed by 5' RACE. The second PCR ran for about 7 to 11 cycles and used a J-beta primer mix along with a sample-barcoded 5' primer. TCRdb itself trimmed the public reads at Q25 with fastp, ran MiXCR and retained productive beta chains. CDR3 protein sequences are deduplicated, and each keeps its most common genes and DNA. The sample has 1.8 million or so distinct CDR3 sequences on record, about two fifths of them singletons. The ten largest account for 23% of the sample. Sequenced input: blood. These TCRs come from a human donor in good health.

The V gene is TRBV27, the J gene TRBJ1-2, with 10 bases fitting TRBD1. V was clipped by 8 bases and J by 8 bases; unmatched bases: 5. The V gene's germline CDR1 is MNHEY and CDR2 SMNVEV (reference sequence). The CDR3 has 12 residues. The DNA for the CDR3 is TGTGCCAGCGGGACAGGGGCTAACGGCTACACCTTC. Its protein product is CASGTGANGYTF.

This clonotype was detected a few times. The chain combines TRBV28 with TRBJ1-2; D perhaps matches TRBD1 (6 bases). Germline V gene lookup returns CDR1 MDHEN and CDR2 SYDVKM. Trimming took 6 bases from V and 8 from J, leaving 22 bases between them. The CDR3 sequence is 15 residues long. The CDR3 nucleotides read TGTGCCAGCAGCCCCCCGGGGTGGGGGCGGTTGGGCTACACCTTC. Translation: CASSPPGWGRLGYTF.

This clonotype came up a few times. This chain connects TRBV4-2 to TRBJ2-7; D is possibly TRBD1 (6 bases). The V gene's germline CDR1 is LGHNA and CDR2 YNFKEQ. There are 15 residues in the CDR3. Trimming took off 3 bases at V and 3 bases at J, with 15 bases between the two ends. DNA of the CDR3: TGTGCCAGCAGCCATGCACAGGGTCAGAGCTACGAGCAGTACTTC. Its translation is CASSHAQGQSYEQYF.

Here the CDR3 reads CSAITGQGPNSPLHF. The CDR3 DNA follows: TGCAGTGCCATCACCGGACAGGGGCCAAATTCACCCCTCCACTTT. This chain uses TRBV20-1 with TRBJ1-6, with TRBD1 matching 9 bases. The germline V gene encodes CDR1 DFQATT and CDR2 SNEGSKA (reference sequence). The CDR3 length is 15 residues. Trimming at V came to 6 bases and at J to 7 bases, leaving 10 bases not matched to a gene.

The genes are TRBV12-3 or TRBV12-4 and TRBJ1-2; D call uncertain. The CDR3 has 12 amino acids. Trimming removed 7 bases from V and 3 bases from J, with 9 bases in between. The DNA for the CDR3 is TGTGCCAGCATCCATGTTGACTATGGCTACACCTTC. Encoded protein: CASIHVDYGYTF.

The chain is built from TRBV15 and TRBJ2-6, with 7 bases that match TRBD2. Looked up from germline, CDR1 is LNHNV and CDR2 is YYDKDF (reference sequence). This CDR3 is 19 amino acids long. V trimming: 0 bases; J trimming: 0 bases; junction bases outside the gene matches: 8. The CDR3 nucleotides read TGTGCCACCAGCAGAGAAGTCGGAGCGGGGAGCTCTGGGGCCAACGTCCTGACTTTC. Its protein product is CATSREVGAGSSGANVLTF.

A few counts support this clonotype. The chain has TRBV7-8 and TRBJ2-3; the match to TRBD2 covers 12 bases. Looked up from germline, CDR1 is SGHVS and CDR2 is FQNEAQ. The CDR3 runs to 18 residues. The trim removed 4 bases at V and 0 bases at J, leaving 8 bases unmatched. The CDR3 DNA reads TGTGCCAGCAGCTCTACTAGCGGGGGGACCAAGAGCACAGATACGCAGTATTTT. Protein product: CASSSTSGGTKSTDTQYF.

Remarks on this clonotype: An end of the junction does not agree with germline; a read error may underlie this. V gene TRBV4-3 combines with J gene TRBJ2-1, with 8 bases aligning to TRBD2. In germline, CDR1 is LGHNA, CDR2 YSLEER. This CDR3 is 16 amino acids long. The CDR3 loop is CASSQENSGVANGQFF. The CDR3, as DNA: TGCGCCAGCAGCCAAGAAAATAGCGGGGTAGCAAATGGGCAGTTCTTT.

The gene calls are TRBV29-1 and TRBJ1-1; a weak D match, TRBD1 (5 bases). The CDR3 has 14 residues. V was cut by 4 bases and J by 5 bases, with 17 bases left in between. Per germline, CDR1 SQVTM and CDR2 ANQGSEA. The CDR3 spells CSVGQGSMGTEAFF. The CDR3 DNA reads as TGCAGCGTTGGGCAGGGTTCGATGGGGACTGAAGCTTTCTTT.

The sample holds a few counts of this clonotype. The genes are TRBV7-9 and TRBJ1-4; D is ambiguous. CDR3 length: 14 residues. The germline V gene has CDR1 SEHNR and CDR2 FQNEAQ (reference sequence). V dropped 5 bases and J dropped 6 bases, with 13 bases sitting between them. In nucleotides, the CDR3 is TGTGCCAGCAGCACCCGGATAGCGGATGAAAAACTGTTTTTT. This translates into CASSTRIADEKLFF.

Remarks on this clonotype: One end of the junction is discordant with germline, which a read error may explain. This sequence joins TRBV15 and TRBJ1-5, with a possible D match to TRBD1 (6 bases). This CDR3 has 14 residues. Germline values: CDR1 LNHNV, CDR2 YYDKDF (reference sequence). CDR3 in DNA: TGTGCCACCTGCAGTGGACAGTTTGGTCAGCCCCAGCATTTT. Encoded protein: CATCSGQFGQPQHF.

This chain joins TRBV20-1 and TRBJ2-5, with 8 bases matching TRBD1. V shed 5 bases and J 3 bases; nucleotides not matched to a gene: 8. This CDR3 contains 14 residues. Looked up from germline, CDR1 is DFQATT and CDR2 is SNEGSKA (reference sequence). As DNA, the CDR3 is TGCAGTGCTGTGTTGGTACAGGGGGAAGAGACCCAGTACTTC. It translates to CSAVLVQGEETQYF.

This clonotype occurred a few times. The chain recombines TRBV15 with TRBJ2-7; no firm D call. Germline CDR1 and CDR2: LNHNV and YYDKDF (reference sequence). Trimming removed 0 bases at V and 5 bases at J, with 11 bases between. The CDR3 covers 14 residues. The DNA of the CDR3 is TGTGCCACCAGCAGAGATCATAGAATTGACGAGCAGTACTTC. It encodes CATSRDHRIDEQYF.

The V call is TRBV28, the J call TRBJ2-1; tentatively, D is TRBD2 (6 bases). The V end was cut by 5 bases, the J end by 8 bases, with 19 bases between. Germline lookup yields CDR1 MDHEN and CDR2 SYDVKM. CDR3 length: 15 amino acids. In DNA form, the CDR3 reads TGTGCCAGCAGTGTGGCGGAGTCCCCGGGGGATGAGCAGTTCTTC. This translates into CASSVAESPGDEQFF.

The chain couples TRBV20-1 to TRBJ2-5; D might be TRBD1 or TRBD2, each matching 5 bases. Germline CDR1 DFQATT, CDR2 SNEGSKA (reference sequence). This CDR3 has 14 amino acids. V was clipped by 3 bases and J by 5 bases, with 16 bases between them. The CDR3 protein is CSARARDRGETQYF. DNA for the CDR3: TGCAGTGCTAGGGCCCGGGACCGCGGGGAGACCCAGTACTTC.

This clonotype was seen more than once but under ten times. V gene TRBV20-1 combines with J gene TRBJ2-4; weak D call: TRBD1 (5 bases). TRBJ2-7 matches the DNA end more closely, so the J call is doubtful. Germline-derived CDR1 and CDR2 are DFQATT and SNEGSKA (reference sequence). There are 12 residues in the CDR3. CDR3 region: CSARGKGIEQYF. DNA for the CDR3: TGCAGTGCTAGAGGCAAGGGGATCGAGCAGTACTTC.

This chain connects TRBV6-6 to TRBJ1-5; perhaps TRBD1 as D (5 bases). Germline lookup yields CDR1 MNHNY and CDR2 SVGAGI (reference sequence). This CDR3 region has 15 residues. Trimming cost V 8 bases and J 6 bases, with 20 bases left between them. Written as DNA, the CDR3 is TGTGCCAGCTCCCCCGGGACTTACTTTGGTCAGCCCCAGCATTTT. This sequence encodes CASSPGTYFGQPQHF.

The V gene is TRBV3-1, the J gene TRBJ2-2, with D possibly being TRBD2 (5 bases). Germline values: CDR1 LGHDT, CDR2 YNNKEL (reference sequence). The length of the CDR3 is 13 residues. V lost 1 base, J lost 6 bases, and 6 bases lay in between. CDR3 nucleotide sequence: TGTGCCAGCAGCCAAGTGGACTCCGGGGAGCTGTTTTTT. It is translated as CASSQVDSGELFF.

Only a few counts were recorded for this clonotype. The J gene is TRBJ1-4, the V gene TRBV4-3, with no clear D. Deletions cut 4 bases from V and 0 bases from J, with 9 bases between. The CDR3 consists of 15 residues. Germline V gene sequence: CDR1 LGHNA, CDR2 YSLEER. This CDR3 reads CASSPYPATNEKLFF. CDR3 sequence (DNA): TGCGCCAGCAGCCCCTACCCGGCAACTAATGAAAAACTGTTTTTT.

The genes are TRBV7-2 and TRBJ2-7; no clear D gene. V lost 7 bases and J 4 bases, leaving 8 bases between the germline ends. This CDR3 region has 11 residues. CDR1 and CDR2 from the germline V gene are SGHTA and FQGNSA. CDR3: CASTLYYEQYF. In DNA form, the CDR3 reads TGTGCCAGCACGCTTTATTACGAGCAGTACTTC.

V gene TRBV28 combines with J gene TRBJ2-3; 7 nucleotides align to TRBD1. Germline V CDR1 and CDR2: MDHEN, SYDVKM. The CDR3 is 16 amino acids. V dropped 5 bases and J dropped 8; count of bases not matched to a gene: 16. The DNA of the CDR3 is TGTGCCAGCAGTACCTACAGGGGTGGGCGAGTAACTACGCAGTATTTT. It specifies CASSTYRGGRVTTQYF.

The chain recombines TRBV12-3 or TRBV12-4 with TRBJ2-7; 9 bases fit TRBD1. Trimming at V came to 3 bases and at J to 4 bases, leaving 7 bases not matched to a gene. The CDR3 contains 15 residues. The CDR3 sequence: CASSFGLDRGYEQYF. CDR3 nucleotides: TGTGCCAGCAGTTTCGGATTGGACAGGGGTTACGAGCAGTACTTC.

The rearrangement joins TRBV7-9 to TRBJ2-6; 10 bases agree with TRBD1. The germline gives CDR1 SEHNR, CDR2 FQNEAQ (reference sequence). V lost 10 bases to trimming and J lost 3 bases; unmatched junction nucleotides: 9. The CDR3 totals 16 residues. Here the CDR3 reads CATETGGSHGANVLTF. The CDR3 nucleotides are TGTGCCACCGAGACAGGGGGCAGCCATGGGGCCAACGTCCTGACTTTC.

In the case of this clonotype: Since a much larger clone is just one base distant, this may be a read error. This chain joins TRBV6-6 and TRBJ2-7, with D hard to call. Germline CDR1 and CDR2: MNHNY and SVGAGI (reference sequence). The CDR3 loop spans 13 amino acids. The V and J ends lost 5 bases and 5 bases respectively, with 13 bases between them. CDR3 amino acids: CASSPPTGNEQYF. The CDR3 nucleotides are TGTGCCAGCAGTCCGCCCACGGGTAACGAGCAGTACTTC.

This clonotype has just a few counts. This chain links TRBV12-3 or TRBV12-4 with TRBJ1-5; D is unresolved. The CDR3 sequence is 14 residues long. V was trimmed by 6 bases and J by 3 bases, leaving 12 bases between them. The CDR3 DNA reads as TGTGCCAGCAGCCCGCCACCCCCCAATCAGCCCCAGCATTTT. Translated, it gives CASSPPPPNQPQHF.

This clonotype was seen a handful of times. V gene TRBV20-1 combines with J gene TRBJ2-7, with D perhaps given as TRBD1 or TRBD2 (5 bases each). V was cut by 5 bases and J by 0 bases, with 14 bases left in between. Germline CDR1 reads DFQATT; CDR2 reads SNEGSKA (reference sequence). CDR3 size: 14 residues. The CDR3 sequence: CSARRGLSSYEQYF. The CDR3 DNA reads TGCAGTGCTCGTCGGGGCCTTAGCTCCTACGAGCAGTACTTC.

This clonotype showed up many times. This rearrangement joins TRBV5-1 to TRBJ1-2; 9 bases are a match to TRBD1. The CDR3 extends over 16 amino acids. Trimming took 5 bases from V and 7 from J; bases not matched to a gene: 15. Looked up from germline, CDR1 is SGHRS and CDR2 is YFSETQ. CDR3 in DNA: TGCGCCAGCAGTTACGGATCGGACAGGGGTTCTATTGGCTACACCTTC. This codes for CASSYGSDRGSIGYTF.

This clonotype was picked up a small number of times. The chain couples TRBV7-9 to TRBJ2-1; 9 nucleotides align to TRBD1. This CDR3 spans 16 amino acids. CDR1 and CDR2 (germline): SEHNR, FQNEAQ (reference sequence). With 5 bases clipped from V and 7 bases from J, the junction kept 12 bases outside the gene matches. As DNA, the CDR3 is TGTGCCAGCAGCCCCCTCCGAGGACAGGGGTGGAATGAGCAGTTCTTC. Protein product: CASSPLRGQGWNEQFF.

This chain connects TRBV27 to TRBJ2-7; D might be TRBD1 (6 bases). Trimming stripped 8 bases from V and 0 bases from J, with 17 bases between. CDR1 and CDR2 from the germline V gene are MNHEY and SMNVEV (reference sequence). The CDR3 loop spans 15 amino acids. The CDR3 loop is CASGSTGLSSYEQYF. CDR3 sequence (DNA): TGTGCCAGCGGTTCTACAGGGCTGAGCTCCTACGAGCAGTACTTC.

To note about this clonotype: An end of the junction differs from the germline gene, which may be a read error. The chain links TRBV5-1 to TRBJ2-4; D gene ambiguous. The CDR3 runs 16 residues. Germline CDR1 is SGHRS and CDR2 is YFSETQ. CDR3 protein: CTSSANSGLAKNIQYF. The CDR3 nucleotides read TGCACCAGCAGCGCCAATTCGGGTCTGGCCAAAAACATTCAGTACTTC.

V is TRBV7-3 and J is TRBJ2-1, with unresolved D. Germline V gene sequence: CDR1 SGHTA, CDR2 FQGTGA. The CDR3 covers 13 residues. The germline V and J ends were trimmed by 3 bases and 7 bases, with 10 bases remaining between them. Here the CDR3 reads CASSFLLGNEQFF. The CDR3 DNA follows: TGTGCCAGCAGCTTTCTGTTGGGGAATGAGCAGTTCTTC.

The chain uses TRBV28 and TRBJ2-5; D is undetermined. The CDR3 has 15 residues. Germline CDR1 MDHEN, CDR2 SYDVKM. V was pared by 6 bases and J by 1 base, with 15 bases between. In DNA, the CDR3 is TGTGCCAGCAGCCCTCTCGACGGGCTCCAAGAGACCCAGTACTTC. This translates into CASSPLDGLQETQYF.